The 9 T cell receptor beta chains in this list originate from one sample, sequenced in a study of control samples from healthy donors and cancer patients. The protocol was immunoSEQ multiplex PCR, while the TCRdb copy is restricted to in-frame clones and leaves out a portion. The table has under 75,000 clones, about nine tenths seen once. Sequenced input: PBMCs. Every receptor here comes from a woman aged 50 to 60 with colorectal cancer.

The chain is built from TRBV28 and TRBJ1-5; 7 nucleotides line up with TRBD1. Germline trimming cut 5 bases from V and 5 bases from J; bases unmatched to any gene: 12. There are 16 residues in the CDR3. Germline V gene sequence: CDR1 MDHEN, CDR2 SYDVKM. DNA for the CDR3: TGTGCCAGCAGTGCCCGACAGGGTGCAAAGGATCAGCCCCAGCATTTT. Translated: CASSARQGAKDQPQHF.

V and J are TRBV6-5 and TRBJ1-5; D is unresolved. CDR3 length equals 14 residues. The germline V and J ends were trimmed by 5 bases and 3 bases, with 11 bases remaining between them. Germline assignment: CDR1 MNHEY and CDR2 SVGAGI. The CDR3 sequence: CASSREGLNQPQHF. The CDR3 region has the DNA TGTGCCAGCAGTCGTGAGGGCCTCAATCAGCCCCAGCATTTT.

The J gene is TRBJ1-2, the V gene TRBV29-1; 8 nucleotides agree with TRBD1. Trimming cost V 6 bases and J 7 bases; bases outside gene matches: 7. The CDR3 is made up of 12 amino acids. Germline CDR1 SQVTM, CDR2 ANQGSEA. The CDR3 nucleotides read TGCAGCGTGCCAGGGGGCGCGGGTGGCTACACCTTC. Its protein product is CSVPGGAGGYTF. Full variable domain (rest looked up from reference TRBV29-1 and TRBJ1-2): SAVISQKPSRDICQRGTSLTIQCQVDSQVTMMFWYRQQPGQSLTLIATANQGSEATYESGFVIDKFPISRPNLTFSTLTVSNMSPEDSSIYLCSVPGGAGGYTFGSGTRLTVV.

The V gene is TRBV9, the J gene TRBJ2-3; no reliable D call. Germline V gives CDR1 SGDLS, CDR2 YYNGEE. There are 13 residues in the CDR3. V lost 6 bases to trimming and J lost 2 bases, with 10 bases between them. Here the CDR3 reads CASTPILTDTQYF. CDR3 nucleotides: TGTGCCAGCACCCCCATTCTCACAGATACGCAGTATTTT.

J is TRBJ1-1 and V is TRBV7-9; D is unresolved. Germline lookup yields CDR1 SEHNR and CDR2 FQNEAQ (reference sequence). V was clipped by 4 bases and J by 0 bases, with 12 bases between them. CDR3 length equals 15 residues. DNA for the CDR3: TGTGCCAGCAGCTCCTCGGCAGTCATGAACACTGAAGCTTTCTTT. Its translation: CASSSSAVMNTEAFF.

This clone was recorded once. The chain recombines TRBV19 with TRBJ1-5; perhaps TRBD1 as D (5 bases). Germline V gives CDR1 LNHDA, CDR2 SQIVND (reference sequence). V was trimmed by 5 bases and J by 7 bases, leaving 15 bases between them. The CDR3 has 14 residues. The CDR3 DNA is TGTGCCAGTAGTTTGCAGGGTAATGGACAGCCCCAGCATTTT. Amino acid sequence: CASSLQGNGQPQHF.

The rearrangement joins TRBV18 to TRBJ1-1; D is uncertain. The CDR3 totals 14 residues. Trimming shortened V by 2 bases and J by 5 bases, and 12 bases separated the two germline ends. The germline gives CDR1 KGHSH, CDR2 LQKENI. CDR3 nucleotide sequence: TGTGCCAGCTCACCATTGAGGGAGGAGACTGAAGCTTTCTTT. It yields the protein CASSPLREETEAFF.

A few counts support this clone. The CDR3 sequence: CASTLIAGSTGELFF. CDR3 nucleotides: TGTGCCAGCACGCTAATAGCGGGGTCCACCGGGGAGCTGTTTTTT. The V call is TRBV11-2, the J call TRBJ2-2, with 8 bases fitting TRBD2. The CDR3 consists of 15 residues. V shed 7 bases, J shed 4 bases, and the junction held 8 bases outside the gene matches. Looked up from germline, CDR1 is SGHAT and CDR2 is FQNNGV. The full variable domain, in which reference TRBV11-2 and TRBJ2-2 provide the parts outside the CDR3, is EAGVAQSPRYKIIEKRQSVAFWCNPISGHATLYWYQQILGQGPKLLIQFQNNGVVDDSQLPKDRFSAERLKGVDSTLKIQPAKLEDSAVYLCASTLIAGSTGELFFGEGSRLTVL.

The rearrangement links TRBV5-6 to TRBJ2-7, with D perhaps TRBD1 (6 bases). Germline V lookup: CDR1 SGHDT, CDR2 YYEEEE. This CDR3 comprises 15 residues. V dropped 1 base and J dropped 4 bases, with 15 bases sitting between them. CDR3: CASSLYRVTFYEQYF. As DNA, the CDR3 is TGTGCCAGCAGCTTGTACAGGGTAACCTTTTACGAGCAGTACTTC.